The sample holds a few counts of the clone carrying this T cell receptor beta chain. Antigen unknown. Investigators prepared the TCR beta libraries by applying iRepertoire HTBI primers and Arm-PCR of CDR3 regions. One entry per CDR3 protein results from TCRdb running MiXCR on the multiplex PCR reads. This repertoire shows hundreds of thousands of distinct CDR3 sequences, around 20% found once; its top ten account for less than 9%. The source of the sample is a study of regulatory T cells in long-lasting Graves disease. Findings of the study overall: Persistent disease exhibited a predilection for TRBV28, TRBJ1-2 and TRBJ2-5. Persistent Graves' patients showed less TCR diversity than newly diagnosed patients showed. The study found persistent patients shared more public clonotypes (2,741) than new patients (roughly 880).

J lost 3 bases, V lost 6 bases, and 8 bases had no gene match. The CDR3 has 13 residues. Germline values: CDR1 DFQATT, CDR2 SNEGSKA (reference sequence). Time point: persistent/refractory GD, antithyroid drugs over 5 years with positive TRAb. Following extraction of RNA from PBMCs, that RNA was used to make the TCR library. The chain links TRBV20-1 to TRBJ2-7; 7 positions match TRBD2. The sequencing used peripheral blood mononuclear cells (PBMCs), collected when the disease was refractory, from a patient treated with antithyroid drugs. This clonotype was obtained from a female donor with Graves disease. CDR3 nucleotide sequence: TGCAGTGCCGGGGGGTATAGCGACTACGAGCAGTACTTC. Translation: CSAGGYSDYEQYF.